This T cell receptor beta chain was recorded in a study of brain metastases from non-small cell lung cancer. Study-level points and caveats: Brain metastases had lower T-cell infiltration than primary tumors. Metastases had sparse T cells but largely shared repertoires with primaries. Expanded T-cell clones appeared in 64% of brain metastases over primaries.

CDR3 length equals 14 residues. The germline V gene has CDR1 SGHTA and CDR2 FQGNSA. With respect to this clone: Its antigen is still unknown. One end of the junction is discordant with germline, which a read error may explain.

The assay was immunoSEQ multiplex PCR, and TCRdb's table has in-frame clones only and misses some. The sample records over 1,500 clones, approximately 78% being singletons. Sample: primary lung tumor tissue. This clonotype was sampled from a donor aged 40 or over with non-small cell lung cancer. This rearrangement joins TRBV7-2 to TRBJ2-7; TRBD2 matches at 8 bases. The DNA of the CDR3 is TGTGCCAACAGCTTCGGACGGGGGGGCTACGAGCAGTACTTC. Protein product: CANSFGRGGYEQYF.